Shown below are 19 T cell receptor beta chains from a single sample sequenced in a study of blood T cell repertoires in COVID-19. Generated by immunoSEQ multiplex PCR, the TCRdb table keeps only in-frame clones and is missing some. Seen here are under 450,000 clones, around nine tenths observed once, and the top ten hold roughly 6.6%. The sequencing sample was made of peripheral blood. Receptors were obtained from an older woman with COVID-19, enrolled during active disease.

This clone has a single count. J is TRBJ2-7 and V is TRBV19; TRBD2 agrees at 10 bases. The CDR3 has 14 amino acids. Germline V gene data show CDR1 as LNHDA and CDR2 as SQIVND (reference sequence). J lost 2 bases, V lost 3 bases, and 1 base had no gene match. The CDR3 reads CASSMSGGAYEQYF. The CDR3 DNA reads TGTGCCAGTAGTATGAGCGGGGGGGCCTACGAGCAGTACTTC.

This clone was detected once. V gene TRBV19 combines with J gene TRBJ2-4, with D tentatively TRBD1 (5 bases). The CDR3 totals 11 residues. Germline CDR1 is LNHDA and CDR2 is SQIVND (reference sequence). Trimming removed 7 bases at V and 16 bases at J, with 17 bases between. CDR3 region: CASILRDRVYF. DNA of the CDR3: TGTGCCAGTATCTTGAGAGACAGAGTTTACTTC. The whole variable domain, filled in from reference TRBV19 and TRBJ2-4, reads DGGITQSPKYLFRKEGQNVTLSCEQNLNHDAMYWYRQDPGQGLRLIYYSQIVNDFQKGDIAEGYSVSREKKESFPLTVTSAQKNPTAFYLCASILRDRVYFGAGTRLSVL.

The J gene is TRBJ1-1, the V gene TRBV9; 7 positions match TRBD1. V lost 2 bases and J lost 0; bases outside the gene matches: 1. The germline gives CDR1 SGDLS, CDR2 YYNGEE. The CDR3 length is 14 residues. The CDR3 bases are TGTGCCAGCAGCGTGGGGACAGTGAACACTGAAGCTTTCTTT. Its protein product is CASSVGTVNTEAFF.

This sequence joins TRBV4-2 and TRBJ2-5; the match to TRBD2 covers 12 bases. V lost 1 base, J lost 2 bases, and 5 bases stayed unmatched. There are 17 residues in the CDR3. The germline CDR1 and CDR2 sequences are LGHNA and YNFKEQ. The DNA of the CDR3 is TGTGCCAGCAGCCAAGGGCTAGCGGGGGGGCGTCAAGAGACCCAGTACTTC. Translated: CASSQGLAGGRQETQYF.

J is TRBJ1-1 and V is TRBV27; D is undetermined. V was cut by 3 bases and J by 3 bases, with 17 bases left in between. Germline lookup yields CDR1 MNHEY and CDR2 SMNVEV (reference sequence). CDR3 length equals 16 residues. CDR3 in amino acids: CASSFLGNTRDTEAFF. CDR3 nucleotide sequence: TGTGCCAGCAGTTTTTTGGGGAACACGCGGGACACTGAAGCTTTCTTT.

The rearrangement links TRBV21-1 to TRBJ1-1; TRBD1 is the table's D call and was not checked against the DNA. TRBV21-1 is tagged as a pseudogene. CDR3 length equals 13 residues. The CDR3 sequence is CASSHRANTEAFF. The DNA of the CDR3 is TGTGCCAGCAGCCACAGGGCCAACACTGAAGCTTTCTTT.

V gene TRBV9 combines with J gene TRBJ1-5; perhaps TRBD1 as D (5 bases). V was clipped by 2 bases and J by 0 bases, with 12 bases between them. The CDR3 runs to 16 residues. Germline lookup yields CDR1 SGDLS and CDR2 YYNGEE. CDR3: CASSVRTPYSNQPQHF. In DNA, the CDR3 is TGTGCCAGCAGCGTGAGGACACCCTATAGCAATCAGCCCCAGCATTTT.

This chain connects TRBV5-4 to TRBJ2-3; 10 nucleotides line up with TRBD2. This CDR3 has 16 residues. V was pared by 4 bases and J by 5 bases, with 10 bases of the junction left unmatched. From germline, CDR1 is SGHNT and CDR2 YYREEE (reference sequence). The CDR3 sequence is CASSPQIAGGGDTQYF. Written as DNA, the CDR3 is TGTGCCAGCAGCCCCCAAATAGCGGGGGGAGGAGATACGCAGTATTTT.

Worth noting for this clone: Within the sample, other DNA sequences also encode this same CDR3. The chain has TRBV5-1 and TRBJ2-2; 12 nucleotides match TRBD2. The length of the CDR3 is 16 residues. The trim removed 5 bases at V and 1 base at J, leaving 3 bases unmatched. Looked up from germline, CDR1 is SGHRS and CDR2 is YFSETQ. The CDR3 bases are TGCGCCAGCAGTCCACTAGCGGGGGGGAACACCGGGGAGCTGTTTTTT. This translates into CASSPLAGGNTGELFF.

This chain uses TRBV7-9 with TRBJ2-1, with 8 bases that match TRBD1. The CDR3 runs to 15 residues. The germline CDR1 and CDR2 sequences are SEHNR and FQNEAQ (reference sequence). V shed 5 bases and J 2 bases; nucleotides not matched to a gene: 5. The CDR3 DNA is TGTGCCAGCAGCCCTAGGACAGGGCCCTACAATGAGCAGTTCTTC. This codes for CASSPRTGPYNEQFF.

The V and J genes are TRBV13 and TRBJ2-5; possibly TRBD2 for D (5 bases). The V and J ends lost 4 bases and 10 bases respectively, with 16 bases between them. The CDR3 consists of 13 residues. The germline gives CDR1 PRHDT, CDR2 FYEKMQ (reference sequence). The CDR3 nucleotides read TGTGCCAGCAGCTCACGGACTGGTCTGATCCAGTACTTC. Encoded protein: CASSSRTGLIQYF. Together with reference TRBV13 and TRBJ2-5, the CDR3 gives the full variable domain: AAGVIQSPRHLIKEKRETATLKCYPIPRHDTVYWYQQGPGQDPQFLISFYEKMQSDKGSIPDRFSAQQFSDYHSELNMSSLELGDSALYFCASSSRTGLIQYFGPGTRLLVL.

The V call is TRBV1, the J call TRBJ1-2. TRBV1 is a known pseudogene. The CDR3 extends over 17 amino acids. CDR3 loop: CTSSQDRAARRAYGYTF. Written as DNA, the CDR3 is TGCACCAGCAGCCAAGATCGGGCGGCACGGCGGGCCTATGGCTACACCTTC.

The rearrangement links TRBV5-4 to TRBJ1-1; no firm D call. Germline lookup yields CDR1 SGHNT and CDR2 YYREEE (reference sequence). The V end was cut by 7 bases, the J end by 0 bases, with 7 bases between. The CDR3 has 12 residues. The CDR3 nucleotides read TGTGCCAGCCGCAGTCTGAACACTGAAGCTTTCTTT. As protein: CASRSLNTEAFF.

The table lists this clone with a count of one. V usage is TRBV3-1 (or the pseudogene TRBV3-2) and J usage is TRBJ2-3, with a tentative D call TRBD1 (5 bases). The V and J ends lost 0 bases and 8 bases respectively, with 15 bases between them. Germline lookup yields CDR1 LGHDT and CDR2 YNNKEL (reference sequence). The CDR3 is 15 amino acids. CDR3 in DNA: TGTGCCAGCAGCCAAGACAGCTCCAGGGTCGGTACGCAGTATTTT. Amino acids: CASSQDSSRVGTQYF.

The CDR3 reads CASSQYGQGNYNEQFF. Here the CDR3 DNA reads TGTGCCAGCAGCCAATACGGACAGGGAAATTACAATGAGCAGTTCTTC. The chain is built from TRBV3-1 (or the pseudogene TRBV3-2) and TRBJ2-1, with 8 bases that match TRBD1. V trimming: 2 bases; J trimming: 4 bases; junction bases outside the gene matches: 7. Germline-derived CDR1 and CDR2 are LGHDT and YNNKEL (reference sequence). The CDR3 extends over 16 amino acids.

The rearrangement uses TRBV6-4 and TRBJ2-3; possibly TRBD1 for D (5 bases). Trimming stripped 3 bases from V and 4 bases from J, with 8 bases between. The CDR3 is made up of 13 amino acids. The V gene's germline CDR1 is MRHNA and CDR2 SNTAGT. This CDR3 reads CASSEGDPDTQYF. CDR3 DNA sequence: TGTGCCAGCAGTGAAGGGGATCCAGATACGCAGTATTTT.

The chain carries TRBV7-9 and TRBJ1-2; D possibly corresponds to TRBD1 (6 bases). This CDR3 contains 13 residues. CDR1 SEHNR and CDR2 FQNEAQ come from the germline V gene (reference sequence). V was cut by 4 bases and J by 7 bases, with 13 bases left in between. CDR3 in amino acids: CASSSSQGPGYTF. DNA for the CDR3: TGTGCCAGCAGCTCTAGCCAGGGGCCTGGCTACACCTTC.

This clone was recorded only once. This chain links TRBV29-1 with TRBJ2-3, with 13 positions matching TRBD2. This CDR3 region has 15 residues. CDR1 and CDR2 from the germline V gene are SQVTM and ANQGSEA. V trimming: 7 bases; J trimming: 2 bases; junction bases outside the gene matches: 6. CDR3 coding DNA: TGCAGCGATGTACTAGCGGGGGGGCACACAGATACGCAGTATTTT. Protein: CSDVLAGGHTDTQYF.

J is TRBJ1-5 and V is TRBV19, with 11 nucleotides matching TRBD1. This CDR3 contains 15 residues. Germline-derived CDR1 and CDR2 are LNHDA and SQIVND (reference sequence). V lost 9 bases to trimming and J lost 7 bases; unmatched junction nucleotides: 11. The DNA of the CDR3 is TGTGCCAGCCTTGCCCTGGGACAGGGGGTCCAGCCCCAGCATTTT. Its protein is CASLALGQGVQPQHF.